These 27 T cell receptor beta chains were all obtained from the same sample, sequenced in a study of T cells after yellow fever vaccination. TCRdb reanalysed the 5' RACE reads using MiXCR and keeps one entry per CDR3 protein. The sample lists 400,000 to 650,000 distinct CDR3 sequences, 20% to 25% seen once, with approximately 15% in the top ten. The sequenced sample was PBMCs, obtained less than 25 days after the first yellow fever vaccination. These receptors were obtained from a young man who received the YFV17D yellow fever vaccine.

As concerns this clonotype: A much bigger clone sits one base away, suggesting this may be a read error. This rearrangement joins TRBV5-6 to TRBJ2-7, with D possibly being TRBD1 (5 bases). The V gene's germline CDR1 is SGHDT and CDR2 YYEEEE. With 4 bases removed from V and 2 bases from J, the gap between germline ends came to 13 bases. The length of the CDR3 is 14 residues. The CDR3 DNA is TGTGCCAGCAGCCGCGCGACAGTGGCCTACGAGCAGTACTTC. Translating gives CASSRATVAYEQYF.

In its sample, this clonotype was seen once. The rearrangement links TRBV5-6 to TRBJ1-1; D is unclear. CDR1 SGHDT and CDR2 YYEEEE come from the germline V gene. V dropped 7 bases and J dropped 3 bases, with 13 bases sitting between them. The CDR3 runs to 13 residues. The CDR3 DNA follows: TGTGCCAGCCACCTAGGGCCTCACACTGAAGCTTTCTTT. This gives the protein CASHLGPHTEAFF.

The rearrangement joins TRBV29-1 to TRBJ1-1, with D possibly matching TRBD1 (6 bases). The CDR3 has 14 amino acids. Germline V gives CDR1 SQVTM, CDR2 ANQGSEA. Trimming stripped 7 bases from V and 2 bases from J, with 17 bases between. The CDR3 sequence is CSARVYRANTEAFF. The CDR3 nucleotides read TGCAGCGCTAGAGTATACAGGGCAAACACTGAAGCTTTCTTT.

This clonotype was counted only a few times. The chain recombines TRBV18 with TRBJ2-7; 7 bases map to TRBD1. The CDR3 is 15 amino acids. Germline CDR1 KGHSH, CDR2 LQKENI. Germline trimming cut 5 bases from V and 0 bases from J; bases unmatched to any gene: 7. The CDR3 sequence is CASSGTTGASYEQYF. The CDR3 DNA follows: TGTGCCAGCTCAGGCACTACAGGGGCCTCCTACGAGCAGTACTTC.

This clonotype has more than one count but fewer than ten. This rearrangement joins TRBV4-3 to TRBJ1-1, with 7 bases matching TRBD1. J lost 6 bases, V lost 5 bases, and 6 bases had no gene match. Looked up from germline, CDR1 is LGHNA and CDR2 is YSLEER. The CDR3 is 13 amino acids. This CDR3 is CASSSFQGAEAFF. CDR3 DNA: TGCGCCAGCAGCTCCTTTCAGGGGGCTGAAGCTTTCTTT.

The CDR3 nucleotides read TGCGCCAGCAGCGAGGACAGCCAAAGTGACATTCAGTACTTC. Residues: CASSEDSQSDIQYF. The V gene is TRBV5-1, the J gene TRBJ2-4; tentative D call: TRBD1 (6 bases). CDR3 size: 14 residues. The V gene lost 4 bases and the J gene lost 8 bases, with 16 bases spanning the gap. Germline V gives CDR1 SGHRS, CDR2 YFSETQ.

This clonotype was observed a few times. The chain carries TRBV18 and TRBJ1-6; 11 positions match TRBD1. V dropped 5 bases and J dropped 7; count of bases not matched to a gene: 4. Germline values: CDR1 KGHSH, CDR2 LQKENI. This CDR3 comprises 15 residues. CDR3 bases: TGTGCCAGCTCATGGACAGGGGGCGGAAATTCACCCCTCCACTTT. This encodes CASSWTGGGNSPLHF.

The CDR3 DNA is TGCGCCAGCAGCTTGGGGATTCGGGGTCAGACCCAGTACTTC. The encoded protein is CASSLGIRGQTQYF. The chain is built from TRBV5-1 and TRBJ2-5, with D perhaps TRBD2 (5 bases). V lost 0 bases and J lost 6, with 12 bases in between. From germline, CDR1 is SGHRS and CDR2 YFSETQ. The length of the CDR3 is 14 residues.

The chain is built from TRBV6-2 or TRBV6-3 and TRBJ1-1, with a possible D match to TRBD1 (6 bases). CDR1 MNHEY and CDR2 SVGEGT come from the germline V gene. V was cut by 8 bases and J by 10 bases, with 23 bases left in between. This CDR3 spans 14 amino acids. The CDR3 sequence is CASRETGGRGRAFF. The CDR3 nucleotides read TGTGCCAGCCGCGAGACGGGGGGGCGAGGTCGAGCTTTCTTT.

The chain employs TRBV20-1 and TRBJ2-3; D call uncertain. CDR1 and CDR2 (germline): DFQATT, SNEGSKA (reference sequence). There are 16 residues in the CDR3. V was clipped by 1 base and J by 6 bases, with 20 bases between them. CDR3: CSARAPPNHTTDTQYF. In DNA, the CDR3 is TGCAGTGCTAGAGCTCCCCCCAACCATACCACGGATACGCAGTATTTT.

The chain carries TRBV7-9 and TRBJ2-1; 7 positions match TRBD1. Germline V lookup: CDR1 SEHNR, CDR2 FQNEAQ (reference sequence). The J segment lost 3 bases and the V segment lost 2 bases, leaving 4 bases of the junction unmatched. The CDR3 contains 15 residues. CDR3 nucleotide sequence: TGTGCCAGCAGCTTACGAGGGGGCATCTACAATGAGCAGTTCTTC. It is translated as CASSLRGGIYNEQFF.

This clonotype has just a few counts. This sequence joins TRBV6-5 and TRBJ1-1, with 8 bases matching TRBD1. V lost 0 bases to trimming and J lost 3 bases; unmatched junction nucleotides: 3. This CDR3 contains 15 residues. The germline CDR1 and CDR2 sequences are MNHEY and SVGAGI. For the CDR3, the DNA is TGTGCCAGCAGTTACTCAACAGGGGGAGACACTGAAGCTTTCTTT. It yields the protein CASSYSTGGDTEAFF.

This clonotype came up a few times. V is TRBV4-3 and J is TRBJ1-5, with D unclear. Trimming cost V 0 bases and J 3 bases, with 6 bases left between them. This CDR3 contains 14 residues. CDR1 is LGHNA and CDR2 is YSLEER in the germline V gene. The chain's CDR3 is CASSQESINQPQHF. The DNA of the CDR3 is TGCGCCAGCAGCCAAGAGAGTATCAATCAGCCCCAGCATTTT.

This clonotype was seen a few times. The CDR3 DNA reads TGTGCCAGCCAATCTGTGACAGACGGAAATGAAAAACTGTTTTTT. Amino acids: CASQSVTDGNEKLFF. This chain joins TRBV6-1 and TRBJ1-4; weak D call: TRBD1 (5 bases). Germline CDR1 MNHNS, CDR2 SASEGT. V was trimmed by 8 bases and J by 5 bases, leaving 18 bases between them. The CDR3 has 15 amino acids.

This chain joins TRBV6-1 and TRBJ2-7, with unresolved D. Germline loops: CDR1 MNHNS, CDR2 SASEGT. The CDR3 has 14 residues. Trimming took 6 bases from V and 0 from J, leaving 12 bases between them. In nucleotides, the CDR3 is TGTGCCAGCAGACCGGTACCCGACTCCTACGAGCAGTACGTC. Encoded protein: CASRPVPDSYEQYV.

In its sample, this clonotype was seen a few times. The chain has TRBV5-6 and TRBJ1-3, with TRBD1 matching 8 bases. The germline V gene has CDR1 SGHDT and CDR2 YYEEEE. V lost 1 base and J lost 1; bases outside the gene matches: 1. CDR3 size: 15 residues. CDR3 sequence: CASSLYRGSGNTIYF. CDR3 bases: TGTGCCAGCAGCTTGTACAGGGGGTCTGGAAACACCATATATTTT.

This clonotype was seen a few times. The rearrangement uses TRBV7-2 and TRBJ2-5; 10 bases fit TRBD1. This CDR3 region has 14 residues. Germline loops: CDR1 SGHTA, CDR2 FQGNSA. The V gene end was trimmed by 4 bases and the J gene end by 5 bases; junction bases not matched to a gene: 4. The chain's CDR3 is CASSSRQGAETQYF. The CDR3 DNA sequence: TGTGCCAGCAGCTCTCGACAGGGGGCGGAGACCCAGTACTTC.

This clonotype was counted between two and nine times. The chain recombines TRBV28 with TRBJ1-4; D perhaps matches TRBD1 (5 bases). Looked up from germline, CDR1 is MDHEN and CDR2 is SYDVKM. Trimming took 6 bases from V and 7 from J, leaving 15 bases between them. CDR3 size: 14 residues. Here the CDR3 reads CASRIPGTLEKLFF. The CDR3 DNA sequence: TGTGCCAGCAGGATCCCCGGGACGCTTGAAAAACTGTTTTTT.

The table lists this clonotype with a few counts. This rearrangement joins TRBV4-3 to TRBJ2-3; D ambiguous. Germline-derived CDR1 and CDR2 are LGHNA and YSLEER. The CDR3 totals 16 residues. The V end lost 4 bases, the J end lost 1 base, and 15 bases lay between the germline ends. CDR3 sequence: CASSRQAPTGTDTQYF. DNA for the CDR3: TGCGCCAGCAGCCGTCAGGCGCCAACCGGCACAGATACGCAGTATTTT.

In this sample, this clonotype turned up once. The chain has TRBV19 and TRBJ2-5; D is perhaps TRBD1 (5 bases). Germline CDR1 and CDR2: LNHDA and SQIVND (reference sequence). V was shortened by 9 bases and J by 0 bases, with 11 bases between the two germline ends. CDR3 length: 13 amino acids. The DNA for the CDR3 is TGTGCCAGCATAGACAGATACCAAGAGACCCAGTACTTC. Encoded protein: CASIDRYQETQYF.

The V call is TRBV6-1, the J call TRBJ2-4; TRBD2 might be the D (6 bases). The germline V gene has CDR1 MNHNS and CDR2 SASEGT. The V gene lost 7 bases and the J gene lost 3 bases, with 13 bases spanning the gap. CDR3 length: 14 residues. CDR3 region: CASTGGQGKNIQYF. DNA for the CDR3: TGTGCCAGCACCGGAGGGCAAGGCAAAAACATTCAGTACTTC.

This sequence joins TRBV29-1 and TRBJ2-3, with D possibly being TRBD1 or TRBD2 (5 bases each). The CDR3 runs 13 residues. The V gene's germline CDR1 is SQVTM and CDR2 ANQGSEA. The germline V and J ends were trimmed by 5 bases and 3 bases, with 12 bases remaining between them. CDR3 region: CSVTGTDTDTQYF. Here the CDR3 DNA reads TGCAGCGTTACCGGGACGGATACAGATACGCAGTATTTT.

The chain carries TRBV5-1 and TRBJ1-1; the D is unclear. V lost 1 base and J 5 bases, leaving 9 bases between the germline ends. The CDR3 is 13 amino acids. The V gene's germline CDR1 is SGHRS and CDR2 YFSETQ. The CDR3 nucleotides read TGCGCCAGCAGCTTGTGGGGAGAGACTGAAGCTTTCTTT. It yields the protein CASSLWGETEAFF.

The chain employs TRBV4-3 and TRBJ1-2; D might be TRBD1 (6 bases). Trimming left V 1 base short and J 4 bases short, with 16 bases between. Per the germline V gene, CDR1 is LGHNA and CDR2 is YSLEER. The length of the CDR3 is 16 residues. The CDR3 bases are TGCGCCAGCAGCCAAGGGTTACCAGGGGTTGGCTATGGCTACACCTTC. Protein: CASSQGLPGVGYGYTF.

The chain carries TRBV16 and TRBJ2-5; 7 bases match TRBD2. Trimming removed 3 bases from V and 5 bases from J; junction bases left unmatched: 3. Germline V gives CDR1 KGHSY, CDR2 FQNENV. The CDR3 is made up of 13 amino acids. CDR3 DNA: TGTGCCAGCAGCCAGGGAGGGGTGGAGACCCAGTACTTC. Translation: CASSQGGVETQYF.

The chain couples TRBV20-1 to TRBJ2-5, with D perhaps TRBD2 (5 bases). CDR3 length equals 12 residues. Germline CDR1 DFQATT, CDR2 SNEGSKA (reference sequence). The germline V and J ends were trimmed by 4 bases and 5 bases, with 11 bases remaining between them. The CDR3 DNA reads TGCAGTGCTATAGGGCCGGGGGAGACCCAGTACTTC. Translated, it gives CSAIGPGETQYF.

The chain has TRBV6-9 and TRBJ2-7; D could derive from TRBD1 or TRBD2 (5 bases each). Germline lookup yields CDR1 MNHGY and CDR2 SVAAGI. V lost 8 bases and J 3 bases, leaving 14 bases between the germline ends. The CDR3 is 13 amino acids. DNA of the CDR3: TGTGCCAGCTCCCGGGGCCCAAACTACGAGCAGTACTTC. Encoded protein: CASSRGPNYEQYF.